Below are 5 T cell receptor beta chains sequenced from a single sample in a study of T-cell memory formation after mild COVID-19. Using its own MiXCR run on the 5' RACE reads, TCRdb lists one record per CDR3 protein. The sample holds around 200,000 distinct CDR3 sequences; about a fifth are singletons and the top ten take under 30%. Sequencing was carried out using PBMCs or a T cell subset sorted from them (not recorded which). Every receptor here comes from an adult woman who had mild COVID-19 (a few samples of this study predate the infection). Cell type and time point are not known.

In its sample, this clonotype was seen a few times. This chain links TRBV12-3 or TRBV12-4 with TRBJ2-5; no clear D. The CDR3 has 14 residues. Trimming removed 5 bases from V and 3 bases from J, with 13 bases in between. CDR3: CASSRVPWEETQYF. CDR3 in DNA: TGTGCCAGCAGTAGAGTCCCTTGGGAAGAGACCCAGTACTTC.

J is TRBJ2-1 and V is TRBV9; tentative D call: TRBD1 (7 bases). In germline, CDR1 is SGDLS, CDR2 YYNGEE. CDR3 length equals 16 residues. V was clipped by 4 bases and J by 8 bases, with 22 bases between them. CDR3 coding DNA: TGTGCCAGCAGCACCCAAGGGGGGACAGCGCTCCATGAGCAGTTCTTC. Translation: CASSTQGGTALHEQFF.

For this clonotype: One end of the junction does not line up with germline, which may come from a read error. The gene calls are TRBV7-9 and TRBJ1-1, with TRBD1 matching over 7 bases. Per germline, CDR1 SEHNR and CDR2 FQNEAQ (reference sequence). The CDR3 runs to 15 residues. The CDR3 DNA follows: TGTGCCAGCAGCGACCTCACAGGGGCCGGGACTGAAGCTTCCTTT. Encoded protein: CASSDLTGAGTEASF. Complete variable domain (other parts from reference TRBV7-9 and TRBJ1-1): DTGVSQNPRHKITKRGQNVTFRCDPISEHNRLYWYRQTLGQGPEFLTYFQNEAQLEKSRLLSDRFSAERPKGSFSTLEIQRTEQGDSAMYLCASSDLTGAGTEASFGQGTRLTVV.

This chain connects TRBV3-1 to TRBJ1-5, with 9 nucleotides matching TRBD1. J was trimmed by 7 bases and V by 4 bases; bases with no gene match: 5. This CDR3 is 14 amino acids long. Germline V gene data show CDR1 as LGHDT and CDR2 as YNNKEL (reference sequence). The DNA of the CDR3 is TGTGCCAGCAGCCGGGACAGGGCAGGACAGCCCCAGCATTTT. Translated, it gives CASSRDRAGQPQHF. The full variable domain, its missing parts supplied by reference TRBV3-1 and TRBJ1-5, is DTAVSQTPKYLVTQMGNDKSIKCEQNLGHDTMYWYKQDSKKFLKIMFSYNNKELIINETVPNRFSPKSPDKAHLNLHINSLELGDSAVYFCASSRDRAGQPQHFGDGTRLSIL.

V usage is TRBV12-3 or TRBV12-4 and J usage is TRBJ1-1; tentatively, D is TRBD1 (5 bases). With 3 bases removed from V and 3 bases from J, the gap between germline ends came to 8 bases. CDR3 size: 13 residues. The CDR3 bases are TGTGCCAGCAGTTTTGGAGGGGACACTGAAGCTTTCTTT. Protein: CASSFGGDTEAFF.